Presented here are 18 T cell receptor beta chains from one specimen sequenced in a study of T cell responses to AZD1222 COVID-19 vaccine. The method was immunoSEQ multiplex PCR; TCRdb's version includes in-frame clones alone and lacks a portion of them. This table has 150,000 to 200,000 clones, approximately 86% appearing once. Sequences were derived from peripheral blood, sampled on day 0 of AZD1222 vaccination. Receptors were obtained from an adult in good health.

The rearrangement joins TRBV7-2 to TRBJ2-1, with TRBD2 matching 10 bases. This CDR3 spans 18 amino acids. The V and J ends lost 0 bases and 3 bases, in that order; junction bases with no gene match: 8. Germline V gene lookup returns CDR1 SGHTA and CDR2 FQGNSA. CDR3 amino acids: CASSLASGGALVYNEQFF. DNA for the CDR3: TGTGCCAGCAGCTTAGCCAGCGGGGGGGCACTAGTCTACAATGAGCAGTTCTTC.

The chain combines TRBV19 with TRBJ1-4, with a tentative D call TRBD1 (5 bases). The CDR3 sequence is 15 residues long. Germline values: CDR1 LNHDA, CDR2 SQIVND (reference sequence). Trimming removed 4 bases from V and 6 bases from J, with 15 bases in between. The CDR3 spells CASSRATVGHEKLFF. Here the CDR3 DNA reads TGTGCCAGTAGTAGGGCGACGGTGGGGCATGAAAAACTGTTTTTT.

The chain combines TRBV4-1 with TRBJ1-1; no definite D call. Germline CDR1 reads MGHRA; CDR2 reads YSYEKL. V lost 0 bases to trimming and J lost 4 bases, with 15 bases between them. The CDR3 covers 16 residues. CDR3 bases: TGCGCCAGCAGCCAAGAGGGATCCGGACTGATCACTGAAGCTTTCTTT. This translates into CASSQEGSGLITEAFF.

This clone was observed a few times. The CDR3 sequence is CASSPPRLPTGELFF. Written as DNA, the CDR3 is TGTGCCAGCTCACCCCCACGACTGCCCACCGGGGAGCTGTTTTTT. V is TRBV18 and J is TRBJ2-2, with D unclear. Germline values: CDR1 KGHSH, CDR2 LQKENI. V was pared by 3 bases and J by 4 bases, with 12 bases between. The CDR3 sequence is 15 residues long.

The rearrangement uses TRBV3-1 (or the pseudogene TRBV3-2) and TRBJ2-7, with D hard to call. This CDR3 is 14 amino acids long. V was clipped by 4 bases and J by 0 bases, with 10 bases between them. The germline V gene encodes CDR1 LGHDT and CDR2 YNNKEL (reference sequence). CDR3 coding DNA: TGTGCCAGCAGCCCCGAGATTACCTCCTACGAGCAGTACTTC. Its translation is CASSPEITSYEQYF.

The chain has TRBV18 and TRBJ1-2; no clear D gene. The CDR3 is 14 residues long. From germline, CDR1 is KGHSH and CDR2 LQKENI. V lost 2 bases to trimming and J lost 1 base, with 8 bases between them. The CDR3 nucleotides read TGTGCCAGCTCACCAAATAGGAATAACTATGGCTACACCTTC. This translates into CASSPNRNNYGYTF.

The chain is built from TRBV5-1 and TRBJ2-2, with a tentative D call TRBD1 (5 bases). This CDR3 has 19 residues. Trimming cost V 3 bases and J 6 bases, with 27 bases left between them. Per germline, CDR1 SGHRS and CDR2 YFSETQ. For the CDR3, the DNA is TGCGCCAGCAGCTCCGATAACTCATCAGGGATGCGGACCGCCGGGGAGCTGTTTTTT. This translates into CASSSDNSSGMRTAGELFF.

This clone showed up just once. The CDR3 loop is CSVGPNSGNTIYF. Here the CDR3 DNA reads TGCAGCGTTGGCCCTAACTCTGGAAACACCATATATTTT. This sequence joins TRBV29-1 and TRBJ1-3; D is ambiguous. This CDR3 is 13 amino acids long. Per germline, CDR1 SQVTM and CDR2 ANQGSEA. Trimming removed 4 bases from V and 0 bases from J, with 7 bases in between.

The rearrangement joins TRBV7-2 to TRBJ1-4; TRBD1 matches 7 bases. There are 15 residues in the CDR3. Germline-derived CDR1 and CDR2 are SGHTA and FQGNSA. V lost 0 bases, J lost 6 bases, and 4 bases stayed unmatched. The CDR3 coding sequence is TGTGCCAGCAGCTTAGCGCAGGGGGGAGATGAAAAACTGTTTTTT. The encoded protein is CASSLAQGGDEKLFF.

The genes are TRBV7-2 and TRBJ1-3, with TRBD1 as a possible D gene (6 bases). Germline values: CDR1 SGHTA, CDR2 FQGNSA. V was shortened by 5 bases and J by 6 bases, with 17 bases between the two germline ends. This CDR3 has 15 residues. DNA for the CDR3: TGTGCCAGCAGCCGGCGAACCACAGGGATAAACACCATATATTTT. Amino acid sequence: CASSRRTTGINTIYF.

DNA for the CDR3: TGCGCCAGCAGCCCCACGGTGAGGGGCAGGTCTTTCTCCTACGAGCAGTACTTC. Its translation is CASSPTVRGRSFSYEQYF. V gene TRBV4-1 combines with J gene TRBJ2-7; D may match TRBD1 or TRBD2 (5 bases each). The CDR3 is 18 amino acids. Trimming cost V 4 bases and J 0 bases, with 22 bases left between them. Germline V gene lookup returns CDR1 MGHRA and CDR2 YSYEKL.

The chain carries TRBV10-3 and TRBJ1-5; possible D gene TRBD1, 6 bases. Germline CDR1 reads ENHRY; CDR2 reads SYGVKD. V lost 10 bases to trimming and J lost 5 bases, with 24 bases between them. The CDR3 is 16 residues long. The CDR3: CATESGRTELHQPQHF. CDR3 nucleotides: TGTGCCACCGAGAGCGGCCGGACAGAACTACATCAGCCCCAGCATTTT.

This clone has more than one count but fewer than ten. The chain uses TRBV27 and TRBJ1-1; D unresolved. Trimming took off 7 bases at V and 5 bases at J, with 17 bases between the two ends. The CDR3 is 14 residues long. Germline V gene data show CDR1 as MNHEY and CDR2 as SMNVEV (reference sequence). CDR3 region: CASTPSAASTEAFF. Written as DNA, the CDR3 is TGTGCCAGCACCCCGTCCGCGGCGTCTACTGAAGCTTTCTTT.

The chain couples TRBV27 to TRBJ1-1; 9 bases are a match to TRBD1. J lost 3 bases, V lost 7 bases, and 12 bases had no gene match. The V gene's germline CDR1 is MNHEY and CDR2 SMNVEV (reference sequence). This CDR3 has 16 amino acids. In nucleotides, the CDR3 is TGTGCCAGCATACGGACAGGGGCGACCCGGGACACTGAAGCTTTCTTT. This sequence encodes CASIRTGATRDTEAFF.

The CDR3, as DNA: TGTGCCAGCAGCCCCGCTGGGCTGCGGGGCTTCTACGAGCAGTACTTC. Encoded protein: CASSPAGLRGFYEQYF. The chain recombines TRBV14 with TRBJ2-7; TRBD2 might be the D (6 bases). CDR1 is SGHDN, CDR2 FVKESK, per germline. The V and J ends lost 4 bases and 3 bases respectively, with 19 bases between them. The CDR3 length is 16 residues.

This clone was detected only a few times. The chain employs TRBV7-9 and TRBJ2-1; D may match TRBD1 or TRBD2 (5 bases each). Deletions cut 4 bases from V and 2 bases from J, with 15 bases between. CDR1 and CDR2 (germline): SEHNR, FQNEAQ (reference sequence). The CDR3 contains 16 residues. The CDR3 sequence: CASSSPQRGPYNEQFF. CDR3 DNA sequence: TGTGCCAGCAGCTCACCTCAGAGGGGACCCTACAATGAGCAGTTCTTC.

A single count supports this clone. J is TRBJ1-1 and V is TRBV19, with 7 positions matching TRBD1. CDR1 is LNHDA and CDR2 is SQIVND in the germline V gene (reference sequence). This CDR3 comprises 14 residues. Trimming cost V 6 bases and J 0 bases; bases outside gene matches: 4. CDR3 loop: CASSAGGMNTEAFF. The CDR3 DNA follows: TGTGCCAGTAGCGCAGGGGGGATGAACACTGAAGCTTTCTTT.

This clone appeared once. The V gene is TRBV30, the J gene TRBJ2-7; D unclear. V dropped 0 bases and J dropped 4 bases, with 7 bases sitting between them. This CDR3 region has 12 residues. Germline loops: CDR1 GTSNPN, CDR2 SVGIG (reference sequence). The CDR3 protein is CAWSVRGYEQYF. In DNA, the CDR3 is TGTGCCTGGAGTGTGAGAGGTTACGAGCAGTACTTC.